Shown below are 2 T cell receptor beta chains from a single sample sequenced in a study of CD8 T cells in ankylosing spondylitis (TCRdb year 2017). Libraries were built with 5' RACE. The sequencer listed for this sample is Illumina HiSeq 2500. Using fastp at Q25 and MiXCR, TCRdb reprocessed the public reads and kept productive beta chains. Each record represents a unique CDR3 protein, reported with the most common genes and DNA among its rows. The sample includes roughly 39,000 distinct CDR3 sequences, with roughly 2.5% observed a single time. Of the sample, 4.6% falls within the top ten clones. The sequencing input was blood, either unsorted or a sorted T cell fraction (not recorded which). The receptors originated from a male donor with ankylosing spondylitis or in good health (not recorded which).

This clonotype was recorded at least ten times. The chain couples TRBV9 to TRBJ2-3; TRBD2 matches 7 bases. The ends lost 0 bases at V and 2 bases at J; junction bases unmatched: 6. Germline loops: CDR1 SGDLS, CDR2 YYNGEE. The CDR3 contains 16 residues. CDR3 sequence reads: CASSVATTSPTDTQYF. In nucleotides, the CDR3 is TGTGCCAGCAGCGTAGCTACGACTAGCCCCACAGATACGCAGTATTTT.

This clonotype was counted ten times or more. V and J are TRBV9 and TRBJ2-1; TRBD2 is a possible D gene (5 bases). V was shortened by 4 bases and J by 0 bases, with 14 bases between the two germline ends. Germline V lookup: CDR1 SGDLS, CDR2 YYNGEE. The CDR3 has 16 residues. The CDR3, as DNA: TGTGCCAGCAGCATGCACCTAGCCGCCTCCTACAATGAGCAGTTCTTC. This gives the protein CASSMHLAASYNEQFF.